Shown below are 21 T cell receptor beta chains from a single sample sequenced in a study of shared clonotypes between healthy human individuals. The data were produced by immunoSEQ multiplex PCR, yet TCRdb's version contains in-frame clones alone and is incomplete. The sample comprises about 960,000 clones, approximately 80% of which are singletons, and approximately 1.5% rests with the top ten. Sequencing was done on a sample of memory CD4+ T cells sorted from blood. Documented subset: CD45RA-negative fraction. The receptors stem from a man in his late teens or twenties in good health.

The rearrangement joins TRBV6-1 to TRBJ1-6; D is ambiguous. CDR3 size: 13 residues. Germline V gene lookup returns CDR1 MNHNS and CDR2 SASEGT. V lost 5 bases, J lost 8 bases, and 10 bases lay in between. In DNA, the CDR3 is TGTGCCAGCAGTACAGACGGGGATTCACCCCTCCACTTT. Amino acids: CASSTDGDSPLHF.

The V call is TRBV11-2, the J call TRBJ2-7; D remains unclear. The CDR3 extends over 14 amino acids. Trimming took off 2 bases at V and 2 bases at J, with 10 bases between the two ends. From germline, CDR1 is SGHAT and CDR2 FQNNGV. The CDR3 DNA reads TGTGCCAGCAGCTTAAGTCAGGTAGCCTACGAGCAGTACTTC. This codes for CASSLSQVAYEQYF. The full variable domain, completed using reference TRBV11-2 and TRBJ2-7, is EAGVAQSPRYKIIEKRQSVAFWCNPISGHATLYWYQQILGQGPKLLIQFQNNGVVDDSQLPKDRFSAERLKGVDSTLKIQPAKLEDSAVYLCASSLSQVAYEQYFGPGTRLTVT.

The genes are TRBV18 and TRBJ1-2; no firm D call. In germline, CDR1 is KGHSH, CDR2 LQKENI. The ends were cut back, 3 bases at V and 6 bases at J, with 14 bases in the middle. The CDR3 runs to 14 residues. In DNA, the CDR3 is TGTGCCAGCTCACCCGCCGTTAACTTCGATGGCTACACCTTC. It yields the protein CASSPAVNFDGYTF.

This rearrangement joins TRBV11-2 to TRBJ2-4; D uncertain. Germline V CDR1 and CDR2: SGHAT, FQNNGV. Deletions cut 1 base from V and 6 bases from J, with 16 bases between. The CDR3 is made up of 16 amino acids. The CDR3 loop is CASSLGGSGSGNIQYF. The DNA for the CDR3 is TGTGCCAGCAGCTTAGGAGGATCCGGTTCGGGAAACATTCAGTACTTC.

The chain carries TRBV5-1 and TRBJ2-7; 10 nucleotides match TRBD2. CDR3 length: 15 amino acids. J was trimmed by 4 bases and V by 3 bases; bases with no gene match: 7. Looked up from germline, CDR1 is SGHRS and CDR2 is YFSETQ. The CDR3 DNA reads TGCGCCAGCAGCTCCCAAGCGGGAGGGCAGTACGAGCAGTACTTC. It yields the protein CASSSQAGGQYEQYF.

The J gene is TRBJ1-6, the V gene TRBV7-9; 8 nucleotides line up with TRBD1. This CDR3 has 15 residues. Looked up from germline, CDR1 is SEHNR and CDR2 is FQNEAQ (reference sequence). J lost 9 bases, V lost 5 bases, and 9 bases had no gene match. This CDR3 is CASSRADRGVSPLHF. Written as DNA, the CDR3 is TGTGCCAGCAGCCGCGCCGACAGGGGAGTTTCACCCCTCCACTTT.

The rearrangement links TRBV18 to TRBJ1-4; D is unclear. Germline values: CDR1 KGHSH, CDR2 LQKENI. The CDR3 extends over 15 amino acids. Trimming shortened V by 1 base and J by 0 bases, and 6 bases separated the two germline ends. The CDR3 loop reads CASSPQPATNEKLFF. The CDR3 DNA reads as TGTGCCAGCTCACCACAGCCCGCAACTAATGAAAAACTGTTTTTT.

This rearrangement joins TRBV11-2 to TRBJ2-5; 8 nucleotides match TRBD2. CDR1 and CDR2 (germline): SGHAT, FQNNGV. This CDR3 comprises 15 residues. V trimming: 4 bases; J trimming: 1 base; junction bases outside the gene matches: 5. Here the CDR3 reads CASSWSGRPQETQYF. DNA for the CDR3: TGTGCCAGCAGCTGGAGCGGGAGACCCCAAGAGACCCAGTACTTC.

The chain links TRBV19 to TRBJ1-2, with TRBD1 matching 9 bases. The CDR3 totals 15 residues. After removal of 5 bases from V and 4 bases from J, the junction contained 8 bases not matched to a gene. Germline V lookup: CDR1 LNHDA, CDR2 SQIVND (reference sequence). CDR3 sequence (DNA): TGTGCCAGTAGTGCCCGGACAGGGGCGAGCTATGGCTACACCTTC. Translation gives CASSARTGASYGYTF. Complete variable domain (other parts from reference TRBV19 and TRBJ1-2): DGGITQSPKYLFRKEGQNVTLSCEQNLNHDAMYWYRQDPGQGLRLIYYSQIVNDFQKGDIAEGYSVSREKKESFPLTVTSAQKNPTAFYLCASSARTGASYGYTFGSGTRLTVV.

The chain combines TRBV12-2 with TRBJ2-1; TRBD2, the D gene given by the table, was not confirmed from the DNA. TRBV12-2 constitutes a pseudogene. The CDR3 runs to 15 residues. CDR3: CASRVYRGRNNEQFF. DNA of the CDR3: TGTGCAAGTCGCGTATACCGGGGTAGGAACAATGAGCAGTTCTTC.

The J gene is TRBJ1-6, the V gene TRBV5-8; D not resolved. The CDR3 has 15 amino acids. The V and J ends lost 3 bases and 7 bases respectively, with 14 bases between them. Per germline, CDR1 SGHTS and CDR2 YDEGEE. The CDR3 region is CASSYAWSPNSPLHF. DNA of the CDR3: TGTGCCAGCAGCTACGCCTGGTCACCAAATTCACCCCTCCACTTT.

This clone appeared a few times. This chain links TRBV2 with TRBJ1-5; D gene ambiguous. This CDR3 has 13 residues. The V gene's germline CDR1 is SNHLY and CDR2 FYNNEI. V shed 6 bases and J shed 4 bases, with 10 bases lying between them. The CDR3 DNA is TGTGCCAGCAGACGGCAGATAAATCAGCCCCAGCATTTT. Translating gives CASRRQINQPQHF. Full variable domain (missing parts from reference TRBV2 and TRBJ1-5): EPEVTQTPSHQVTQMGQEVILRCVPISNHLYFYWYRQILGQKVEFLVSFYNNEISEKSEIFDDQFSVERPDGSNFTLKIRSTKLEDSAMYFCASRRQINQPQHFGDGTRLSIL.

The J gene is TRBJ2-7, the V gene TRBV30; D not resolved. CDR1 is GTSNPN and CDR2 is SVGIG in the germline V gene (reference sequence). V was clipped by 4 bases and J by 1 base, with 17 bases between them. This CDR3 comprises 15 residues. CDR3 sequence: CAWTRVTLGSYEQYF. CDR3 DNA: TGTGCCTGGACTAGGGTGACGCTTGGGTCCTACGAGCAGTACTTC.

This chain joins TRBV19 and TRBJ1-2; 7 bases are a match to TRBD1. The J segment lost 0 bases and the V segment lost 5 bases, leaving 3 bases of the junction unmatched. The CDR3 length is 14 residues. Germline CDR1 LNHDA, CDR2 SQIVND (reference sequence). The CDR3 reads CASSGGTANYGYTF. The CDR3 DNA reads TGTGCCAGTAGTGGGGGGACAGCTAACTATGGCTACACCTTC.

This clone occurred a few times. The CDR3 reads CASGVLAGAQYF. The CDR3 DNA sequence: TGTGCCAGCGGAGTCTTAGCGGGGGCGCAGTATTTT. J is TRBJ2-3 and V is TRBV28; 9 nucleotides match TRBD2. Per germline, CDR1 MDHEN and CDR2 SYDVKM. The length of the CDR3 is 12 residues. Losses at the gene ends were 8 bases for V and 10 bases for J; bases not matched to a gene: 7.

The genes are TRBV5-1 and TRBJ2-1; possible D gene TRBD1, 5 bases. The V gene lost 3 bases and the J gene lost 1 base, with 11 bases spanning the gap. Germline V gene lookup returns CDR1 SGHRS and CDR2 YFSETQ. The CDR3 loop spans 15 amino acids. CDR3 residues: CASSSTGVSYNEQFF. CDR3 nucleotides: TGCGCCAGCAGCTCTACAGGAGTTTCCTACAATGAGCAGTTCTTC. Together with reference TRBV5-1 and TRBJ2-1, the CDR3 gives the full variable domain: KAGVTQTPRYLIKTRGQQVTLSCSPISGHRSVSWYQQTPGQGLQFLFEYFSETQRNKGNFPGRFSGRQFSNSRSEMNVSTLELGDSALYLCASSSTGVSYNEQFFGPGTRLTVL.

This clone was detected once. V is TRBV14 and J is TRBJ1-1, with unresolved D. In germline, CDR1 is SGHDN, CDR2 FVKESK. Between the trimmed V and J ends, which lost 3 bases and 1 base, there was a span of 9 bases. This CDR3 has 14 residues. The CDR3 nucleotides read TGTGCCAGCAGCCATAACACACGGAACACTGAAGCTTTCTTT. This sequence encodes CASSHNTRNTEAFF. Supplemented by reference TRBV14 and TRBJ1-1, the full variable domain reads EAGVTQFPSHSVIEKGQTVTLRCDPISGHDNLYWYRRVMGKEIKFLLHFVKESKQDESGMPNNRFLAERTGGTYSTLKVQPAELEDSGVYFCASSHNTRNTEAFFGQGTRLTVV.

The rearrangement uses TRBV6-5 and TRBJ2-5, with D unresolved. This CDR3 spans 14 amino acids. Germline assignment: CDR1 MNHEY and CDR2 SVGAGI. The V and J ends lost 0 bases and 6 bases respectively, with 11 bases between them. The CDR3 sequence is CASSYSNRGKTQYF. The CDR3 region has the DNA TGTGCCAGCAGTTACTCGAACAGAGGCAAGACCCAGTACTTC.

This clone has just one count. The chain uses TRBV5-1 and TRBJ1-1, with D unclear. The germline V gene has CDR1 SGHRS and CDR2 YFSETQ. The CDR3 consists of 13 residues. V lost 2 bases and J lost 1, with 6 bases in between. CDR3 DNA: TGCGCCAGCAGCTTTAGCCGGAACACTGAAGCTTTCTTT. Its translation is CASSFSRNTEAFF.

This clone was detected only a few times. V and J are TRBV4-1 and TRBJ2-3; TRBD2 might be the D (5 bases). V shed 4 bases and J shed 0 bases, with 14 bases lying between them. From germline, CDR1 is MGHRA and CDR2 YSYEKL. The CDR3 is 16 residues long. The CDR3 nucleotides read TGCGCCAGCAGCCGTACCGGGGAAACTAGCACAGATACGCAGTATTTT. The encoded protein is CASSRTGETSTDTQYF.

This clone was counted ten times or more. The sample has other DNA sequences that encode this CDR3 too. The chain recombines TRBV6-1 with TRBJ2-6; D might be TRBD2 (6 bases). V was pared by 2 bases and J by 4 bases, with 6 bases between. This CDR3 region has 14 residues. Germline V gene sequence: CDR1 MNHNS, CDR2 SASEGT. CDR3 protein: CASSELAGANVLTF. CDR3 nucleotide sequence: TGTGCCAGCAGTGAACTAGCGGGGGCCAACGTCCTGACTTTC.